This record looks at one T cell receptor beta chain sequence and its context. Its cognate antigen is unknown. These data are taken from a study of cytomegalovirus exposure and HLA in healthy donors. Across the whole study: Genotyping showed about 80% of almost 400 donors falling in the Caucasian-associated ancestry cluster.

The PCR had 60 Vbeta and 13 Jbeta primers. The assay was immunoSEQ multiplex PCR, and TCRdb's table has in-frame clones only and misses some. Here the sample spans approximately 120,000 clones, roughly 72% being singletons. Germline values: CDR1 LGHNA, CDR2 YSLEER. The CDR3 is made up of 17 amino acids. The V and J ends lost 0 bases and 7 bases respectively, with 19 bases between them. Overall study results and limits: Later, TCR association rates were found to vary by HLA locus, highest for DRB1 and lowest for HLA-C.

The J gene is TRBJ1-5, the V gene TRBV4-3; tentatively, D is TRBD1 (5 bases). Sequenced material: PBMCs. This clonotype was obtained from a man between 35 and 55 years old in good health and CMV-seropositive. In DNA, the CDR3 is TGCGCCAGCAGCCAAGACATCCCCGCCGGGGGGTCCCAGCCCCAGCATTTT. Amino acid sequence: CASSQDIPAGGSQPQHF.